Listed below are T cell receptor beta chains from one sample, sequenced in a study of early T cells in non-severe SARS-CoV-2 infection. TCRdb called the 5' RACE reads again in MiXCR, with one record for every CDR3 protein. The data contain more than 45,000 distinct CDR3 sequences, about an eighth of them singletons. The sequencing sample was made of whole blood. Receptor source: an adult who was a healthcare worker with PCR-confirmed SARS-CoV-2 infection or an uninfected control (not recorded which). Each CDR3 is given with its conserved first and last residue. Fields, in order: V gene, CDR3 length, D gene, J gene, clone size, CDR3 DNA, CDR3 protein. The D gene is left open where the match is weak. The size entry is marked missing in some rows and otherwise reads once, few, many or a size class.

>TRBV2|11|.|TRBJ2-1|.
TGTGCCAGCAGTGGGTACAATGAGCAGTTCTTC
CASSGYNEQFF
>TRBV19|14|.|TRBJ2-4|many
TGTGCCAGTAGTATAGGGGCAAGGGCCAACATTCAGTACTTC
CASSIGARANIQYF
>TRBV20-1|15|.|TRBJ2-3|many
TGCAGTGCTTCGGGAGTTGTACGTGGCACAGATACGCAGTATTTT
CSASGVVRGTDTQYF
>TRBV7-9|15|.|TRBJ1-3|.
TGTGCCAGCAGCTTAGGGGAGTCAGGAAGAAACACCATATATTTT
CASSLGESGRNTIYF
>TRBV5-1|15|.|TRBJ2-3|.
TGCGCCAGCAGCTCGCTAGCTACGGGCACAGATACGCAGTATTTT
CASSSLATGTDTQYF
>TRBV29-1|11|.|TRBJ2-7|.
TGCAGCTCTTCATTTGGGTACGAGCAGTACTTC
CSSSFGYEQYF
>TRBV7-9|15|TRBD2|TRBJ2-1|few
TGTGCCAGCAGCTTAAGGACTAGCGGGGTCGATGAGCAGTTCTTC
CASSLRTSGVDEQFF
>TRBV29-1|12|.|TRBJ2-7|.
TGCAGCTGGCGGGGCATAACCTACGAGCAGTACTTC
CSWRGITYEQYF
>TRBV12-3/TRBV12-4|15|TRBD2|TRBJ2-1|few
TGTGCCAGCAGCCCCCGACTAGCGATCTACAATGAGCAGTTCTTC
CASSPRLAIYNEQFF
>TRBV12-3/TRBV12-4|15|.|TRBJ1-2|few
TGTGCCAGCAGTCCCCCTGGGGGCAATCACTATGGCTACACCTTC
CASSPPGGNHYGYTF
>TRBV5-4|12|.|TRBJ1-1|few
TGTGCCAGCAGTAAAGAAGGCACTGAAGCTTTCTTT
CASSKEGTEAFF
>TRBV24-1|14|TRBD1|TRBJ2-2|few
TGTGCCACCAGTGACAGGGGGCGGACCGGGGAGCTGTTTTTT
CATSDRGRTGELFF
>TRBV28|13|.|TRBJ2-1|many
TGTGCCTCCAGGGCAGTAGATTTGGATGAGCAGTTCTTC
CASRAVDLDEQFF
>TRBV5-4|17|TRBD2|TRBJ2-7|.
TGTGCCAGCAGCTTGGGTCTGTCAGCGGGAGCAAGCCACGAGCAGTACTTC
CASSLGLSAGASHEQYF
>TRBV20-1|14|.|TRBJ2-5|few
TGCAGTGCTAGAGATCCCGGCGCCCAAGAGACCCAGTACTTC
CSARDPGAQETQYF
>TRBV20-1|17|TRBD2|TRBJ2-3|.
TGCAGTGCTAGAGAAAAGAGGGCTAGCGGGACCACAGATACGCAGTATTTT
CSAREKRASGTTDTQYF
>TRBV11-2|13|.|TRBJ2-5|few
TGTGCCAGCAGCCGGAGAAGCGAAGAGACCCAGTACTTC
CASSRRSEETQYF
>TRBV20-1|14|.|TRBJ1-1|many
TGCAGTGCTAGAGAGATCAACCGAGTCACTGAAGCTTTCTTT
CSAREINRVTEAFF
>TRBV24-1|14|.|TRBJ2-2|few
TGTGCCACCAGTGATCACACCAACACCGGGGAGCTGTTTTTT
CATSDHTNTGELFF
>TRBV9|13|.|TRBJ2-7|.
TGTGCCAGCAGCGGGTCCCTCTCCTACGAGCAGTACTTC
CASSGSLSYEQYF
>TRBV6-1|16|TRBD1|TRBJ1-5|many
TGTGCCAGCAAGCCAAAGCGGACAGGGTGGGTCCAGCCCCAGCATTTT
CASKPKRTGWVQPQHF
>TRBV7-9|15|TRBD2|TRBJ2-7|few
TGTGCCAGCAGCGGGAGGGTCAGCCTTCCCTACGAGCAGTACTTC
CASSGRVSLPYEQYF
>TRBV5-1|16|.|TRBJ2-7|.
TGCGCCAGCAGCCCGAATGTCGGGGAGACCTCCTACGAGCAGTACTTC
CASSPNVGETSYEQYF
>TRBV19|18|TRBD2|TRBJ2-3|.
TGTGCCAGTAGTTCCCACTATCTAGCGGGAGGGGGCACAGATACGCAGTATTTT
CASSSHYLAGGGTDTQYF
>TRBV20-1|15|.|TRBJ2-3|.
TGCAGTGCTCTATCCCCGGGACAAAGAACAGATACGCAGTATTTT
CSALSPGQRTDTQYF
>TRBV30|14|TRBD1|TRBJ1-1|few
TGTGCCTGGAGTAAAGGGACAGTTGATCGCGTAGCTTTCTTT
CAWSKGTVDRVAFF
>TRBV15|13|.|TRBJ1-5|.
TGTGCCACCAGACAACAGCTTAATCAGCCCCAGCATTTT
CATRQQLNQPQHF
>TRBV9|12|.|TRBJ2-1|many
TGTGCCAGCAGCGCCTCGACTGCTGAGCAGTTCTTC
CASSASTAEQFF
>TRBV28|16|.|TRBJ2-3|.
TGTGCCACTATCCCCGGACGGGGTTCTCACACAGATACGCAGTATTTT
CATIPGRGSHTDTQYF
>TRBV11-2|16|TRBD2|TRBJ2-3|.
TGTGCCAGCAGCTCCCTACAGAGGGAGGGCCTAGATACGCAGTATTTT
CASSSLQREGLDTQYF
>TRBV15|18|TRBD1|TRBJ1-5|.
TGTGCCACCAGCAGCTCCGGACAGGGCGTCCGGGGCAATCAGCCCCAGCATTTT
CATSSSGQGVRGNQPQHF
>TRBV29-1|13|.|TRBJ2-7|few
TGCAGCGTTGAAGAGGACGGTGGGCACGAGCAGTACTTC
CSVEEDGGHEQYF
>TRBV20-1|13|TRBD1|TRBJ2-4|many
TGCAGTGCCGGTCCTAGTGGACAGGACATTCAGTACTTC
CSAGPSGQDIQYF
>TRBV28|15|TRBD1|TRBJ1-1|many
TGTGCCAGCAGTACCGGGACAGTTGGGAACACTGAAGCTTTCTTT
CASSTGTVGNTEAFF
>TRBV5-1|12|.|TRBJ2-7|.
TGCGCCAGCAGCATGGGCCAAGCCGAGCAGTACTTC
CASSMGQAEQYF
>TRBV29-1|15|TRBD2|TRBJ2-7|.
TGCAGCGTTGAAGTCGGCGCCAGCGGGAGCAACGAGCAGTACTTC
CSVEVGASGSNEQYF
>TRBV11-2|16|TRBD2|TRBJ2-1|many
TGTGCCAGCAGCTTAGCTAGCGGGATCCGCATCTATGAGCAGTTCTTC
CASSLASGIRIYEQFF
>TRBV7-3|12|.|TRBJ2-3|many
TGTGCCAGCAGCTCCTCCACAGATACGCAGTATTTT
CASSSSTDTQYF
>TRBV20-1|14|.|TRBJ1-1|many
TGCAGTGCCGGGCCGAGGTTGGTGGACACTGAAGCTTTCTTT
CSAGPRLVDTEAFF
>TRBV29-1|15|.|TRBJ2-6|.
TGCAGCGCAGCGGAATTCGACTCTGGGGCCAACGTCCTGACTTTC
CSAAEFDSGANVLTF
>TRBV4-2|15|.|TRBJ2-3|few
TGTGCCAGCAGCCAAGATACCAGCCTGGGGGATACGCAGTATTTT
CASSQDTSLGDTQYF
>TRBV5-4|13|.|TRBJ2-7|.
TGTGCCAGCAGCCACCCCGAGTCCTACGAGCAGTACTTC
CASSHPESYEQYF
>TRBV7-6|16|.|TRBJ1-3|many
TGTGCCAGCAGCTCCCCGGGGGTCGACTCTGGAAACACCATATATTTT
CASSSPGVDSGNTIYF
>TRBV12-3/TRBV12-4|14|.|TRBJ1-2|.
TGTGCCAGCACCGACAGGAGAGCTAACTATGGCTACACCTTC
CASTDRRANYGYTF
>TRBV5-4|16|TRBD2|TRBJ2-5|many
TGTGCCAGCAGCTTTCCTAGCGGGGTGGATGGAGAGACCCAGTACTTC
CASSFPSGVDGETQYF
>TRBV28|13|.|TRBJ1-1|.
TGTGCCAGCAGTTTAGGTCAGGGCACTGAAGCTTTCTTT
CASSLGQGTEAFF
>TRBV4-2|18|TRBD1|TRBJ1-1|many
TGTGCCAGCAGCCAAGACCCTCCGGGACAGAACTTAAACACTGAAGCTTTCTTT
CASSQDPPGQNLNTEAFF
>TRBV7-8|13|.|TRBJ2-1|many
TGTGCCAGCAGCTTAGCTGTGAGGGGTGAGCAGTTCTTC
CASSLAVRGEQFF
>TRBV18|15|.|TRBJ1-3|many
TGTGCCAGCTCACCGCCGGGGGGCCAGGGAAACACCATATATTTT
CASSPPGGQGNTIYF
>TRBV27|17|TRBD2|TRBJ2-1|many
TGTGCCAGCAGTTCGCGCCCTAGCGGGGGGCCCTACAATGAGCAGTTCTTC
CASSSRPSGGPYNEQFF
>TRBV12-3/TRBV12-4|16|.|TRBJ2-1|.
TGTGCCAGCAGTTCTCCGGCCCCGAGCTCCTACAATGAGCAGTTCTTC
CASSSPAPSSYNEQFF
>TRBV15|16|.|TRBJ1-5|.
TGTGCCACCAGCAGAGATCGGAATGTGATCAATCAGCCCCAGCATTTT
CATSRDRNVINQPQHF
>TRBV15|15|.|TRBJ2-7|many
TGTGCCACCAGCAGAGATCCCCACCAGTCTGGGGAGCAGTACTTC
CATSRDPHQSGEQYF
>TRBV7-2|17|.|TRBJ2-2|few
TGTGCCAGCAGCTTAGTGGCGGTGGCGGAGGGGACCGGGGAGCTGTTTTTT
CASSLVAVAEGTGELFF